The clone carrying this TCR beta chain was seen ten or more times. TCRdb analysed the RACE reads with MiXCR anew, one entry per CDR3 protein. The sample lists fewer than 60,000 distinct CDR3 sequences; roughly 9.5% were seen once. The time point was: patch test 1, 2 weeks after DPC sensitization. Treatment reported: therapeutic diphenylcyclopropenone sensitization with weekly scalp DPC. The sample is drawn from a study of human T cells and chemical hapten exposure. Material: whole blood, obtained in connection with sensitization to the hapten diphenylcyclopropenone (DPC). The receptor's source is a woman aged 45-59 years with alopecia areata. Some clones in this sample may be carry-over from other donors' samples.

The CDR3 coding sequence is TGTGCCAGCAGCTTAGAACGCCAGGGTCTTGGCTACACCTTC. Translation gives CASSLERQGLGYTF. The chain is built from TRBV7-8 and TRBJ1-2; TRBD1 is a possible D gene (5 bases). Deletions cut 1 base from V and 7 bases from J, with 13 bases between. The CDR3 is 14 amino acids. The germline V gene encodes CDR1 SGHVS and CDR2 FQNEAQ.